This TCR beta chain was sequenced during a study of CD8 T cells in Susac syndrome. It was with random hexamers that about 0.45 to 1 ug RNA was reverse transcribed. TCRdb re-called the immunoSEQ multiplex PCR reads through MiXCR, storing one row per CDR3 protein. The data contain about 120,000 distinct CDR3 sequences, 92% of them singletons. The CDR3 length is 15 residues. Trimming removed 0 bases at V and 2 bases at J, with 12 bases between. Germline loops: CDR1 GTSNPN, CDR2 SVGIG (reference sequence). The rearrangement uses TRBV30 and TRBJ2-3; D is unresolved. Sequences were obtained from CD4+ T cells from PBMCs. The sequence was obtained from a human donor in good health. CDR3 coding DNA: TGTGCCTGGAGTGTAGATACGCGGTCCACAGATACGCAGTATTTT. Translating gives CAWSVDTRSTDTQYF. Supplemented by reference TRBV30 and TRBJ2-3, the full variable domain reads SQTIHQWPATLVQPVGSPLSLECTVEGTSNPNLYWYRQAAGRGLQLLFYSVGIGQISSEVPQNLSASRPQDRQFILSSKKLLLSDSGFYLCAWSVDTRSTDTQYFGPGTRLTVL.